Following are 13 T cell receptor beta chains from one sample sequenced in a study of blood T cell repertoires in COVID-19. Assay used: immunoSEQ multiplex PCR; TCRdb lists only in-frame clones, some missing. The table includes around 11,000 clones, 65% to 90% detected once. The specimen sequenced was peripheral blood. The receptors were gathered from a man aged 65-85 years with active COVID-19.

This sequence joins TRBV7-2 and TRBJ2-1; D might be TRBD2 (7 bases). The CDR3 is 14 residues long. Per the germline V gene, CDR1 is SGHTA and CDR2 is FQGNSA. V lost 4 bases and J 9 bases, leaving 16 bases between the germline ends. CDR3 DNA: TGTGCCAGCAGCTCTATCGGGGGGCCAGGTGAGCAGTTCTTC. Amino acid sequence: CASSSIGGPGEQFF.

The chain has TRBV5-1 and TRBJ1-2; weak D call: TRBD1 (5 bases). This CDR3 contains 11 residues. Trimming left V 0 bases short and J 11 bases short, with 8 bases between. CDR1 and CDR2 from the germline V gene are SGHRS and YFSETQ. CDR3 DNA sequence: TGCGCCAGCAGCTTGGGACAGACATACACCTTC. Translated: CASSLGQTYTF.

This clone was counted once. CDR3 in DNA: TGTGCCAGCTCACCACAGGCTGACAGTTACAATGAGCAGTTCTTC. This translates into CASSPQADSYNEQFF. This sequence joins TRBV18 and TRBJ2-1, with TRBD1 as a possible D gene (5 bases). CDR1 and CDR2 (germline): KGHSH, LQKENI. Trimming took off 1 base at V and 4 bases at J, with 11 bases between the two ends. This CDR3 is 15 amino acids long.

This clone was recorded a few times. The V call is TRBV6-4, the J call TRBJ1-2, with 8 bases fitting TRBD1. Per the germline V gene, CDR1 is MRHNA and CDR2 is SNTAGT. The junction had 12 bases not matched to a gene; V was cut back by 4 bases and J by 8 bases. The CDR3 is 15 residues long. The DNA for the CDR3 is TGTGCCAGCAGTGGAAGGACAGGGTCGGTCTACGGCTACACCTTC. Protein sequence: CASSGRTGSVYGYTF.

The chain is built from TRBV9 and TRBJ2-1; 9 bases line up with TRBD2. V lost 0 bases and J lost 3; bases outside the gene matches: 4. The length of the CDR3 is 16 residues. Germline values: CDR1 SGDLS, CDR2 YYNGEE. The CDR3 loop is CASSVGSGGLYNEQFF. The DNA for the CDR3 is TGTGCCAGCAGCGTAGGGAGCGGGGGGCTCTACAATGAGCAGTTCTTC.

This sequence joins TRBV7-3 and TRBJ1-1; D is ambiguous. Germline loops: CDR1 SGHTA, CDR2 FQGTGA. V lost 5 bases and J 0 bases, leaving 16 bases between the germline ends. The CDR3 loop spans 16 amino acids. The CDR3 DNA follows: TGTGCCAGCAGCCCTAGAGCGGTACCGATGAACACTGAAGCTTTCTTT. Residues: CASSPRAVPMNTEAFF.

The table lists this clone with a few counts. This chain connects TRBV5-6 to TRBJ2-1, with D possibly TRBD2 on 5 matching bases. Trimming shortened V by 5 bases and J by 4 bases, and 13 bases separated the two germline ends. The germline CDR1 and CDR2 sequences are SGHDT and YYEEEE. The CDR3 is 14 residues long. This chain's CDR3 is CASSPVGEYNEQFF. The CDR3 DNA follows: TGTGCCAGCAGTCCGGTCGGGGAATACAATGAGCAGTTCTTC.

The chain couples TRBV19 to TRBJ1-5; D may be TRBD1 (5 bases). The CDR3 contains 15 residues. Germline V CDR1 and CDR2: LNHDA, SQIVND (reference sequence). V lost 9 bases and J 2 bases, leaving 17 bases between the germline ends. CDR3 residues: CASAPQGGRNQPQHF. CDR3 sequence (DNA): TGTGCCAGCGCTCCCCAGGGAGGGCGCAATCAGCCCCAGCATTTT.

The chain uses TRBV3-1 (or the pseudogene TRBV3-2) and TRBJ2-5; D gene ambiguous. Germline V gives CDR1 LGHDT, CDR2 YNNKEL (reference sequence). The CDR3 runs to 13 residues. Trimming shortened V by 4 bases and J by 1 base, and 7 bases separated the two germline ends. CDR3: CASSLLFQETQYF. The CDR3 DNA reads TGTGCCAGCAGCCTTCTATTCCAAGAGACCCAGTACTTC.

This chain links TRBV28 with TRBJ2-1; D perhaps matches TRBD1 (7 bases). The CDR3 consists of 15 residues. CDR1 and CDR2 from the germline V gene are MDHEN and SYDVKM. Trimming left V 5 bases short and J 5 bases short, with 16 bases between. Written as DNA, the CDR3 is TGTGCCAGCAGTCTCCCAGGGGGAGGTGACAATGAGCAGTTCTTC. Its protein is CASSLPGGGDNEQFF.

The CDR3 nucleotides are TGTGCCATCAGTGAGGTCTTTGATTCACCCCTCCACTTT. Amino acids: CAISEVFDSPLHF. The rearrangement links TRBV10-3 to TRBJ1-6, with no clear D. CDR1 is ENHRY, CDR2 SYGVKD, per germline. The CDR3 runs 13 residues. V gave up 2 bases and J gave up 8 bases, with 7 bases separating them.

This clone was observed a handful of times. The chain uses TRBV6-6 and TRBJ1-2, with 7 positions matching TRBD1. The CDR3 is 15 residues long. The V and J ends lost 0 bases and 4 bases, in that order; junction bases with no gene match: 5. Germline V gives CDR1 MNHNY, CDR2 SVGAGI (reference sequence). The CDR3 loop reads CASSYSKGQLYGYTF. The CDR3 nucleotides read TGTGCCAGCAGTTACTCGAAGGGACAGCTCTATGGCTACACCTTC.

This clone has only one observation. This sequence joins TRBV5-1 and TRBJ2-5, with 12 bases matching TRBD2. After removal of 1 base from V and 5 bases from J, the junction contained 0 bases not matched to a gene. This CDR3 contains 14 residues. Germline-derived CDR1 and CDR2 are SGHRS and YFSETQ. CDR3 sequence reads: CASSLTSGGETQYF. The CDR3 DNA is TGCGCCAGCAGCTTGACTAGCGGGGGGGAGACCCAGTACTTC.